The clone carrying this T cell receptor (beta chain) was counted a few times. Its antigen is not known. cDNA synthesis used the whole RNA isolate, giving expressed TCRB sequences. This table comes from immunoSEQ multiplex PCR, and its TCRdb copy is limited to in-frame clones, with some not included. The table records under 250,000 clones, roughly an eighth of them present only once. This entry is derived from a study of beta chain features in type 1 diabetes. Study-wide results and caveats: TCRB CDR3 length was moderately but significantly reduced in all four CD4+ subsets of Type 1 diabetes patients. More deletions and fewer insertions at VDJ junctions were found in patients with type 1 diabetes.

The sequenced sample consisted of naive CD4+ T cells from blood. The receptor's source is a woman in her 40s in good health.

CDR3 coding DNA: TGCGCCAGCAGCAGGGACACTCCTAACTATGGCTACACCTTC. Residues: CASSRDTPNYGYTF. V gene TRBV5-1 combines with J gene TRBJ1-2; D is possibly TRBD1 (6 bases). This CDR3 contains 14 residues. The V and J ends lost 4 bases and 0 bases respectively, with 10 bases between them. Germline CDR1 is SGHRS and CDR2 is YFSETQ.